This paragraph covers one T cell receptor beta chain sequence. The sample originates from a study of T cell changes during pregnancy in multiple sclerosis. With V trimmed by 1 base and J by 5 bases, 5 bases remained unmatched. From germline, CDR1 is LNHNV and CDR2 YYDKDF (reference sequence). The CDR3 totals 15 residues. Here immunoSEQ multiplex PCR was the method, and the copy in TCRdb shows in-frame clones only, minus some. The top ten clones hold around 0.72% of a sample with approximately 26,000 clones, about 91% of them seen once. The material was CD4+ T cells from peripheral blood mononuclear cells, obtained in the second trimester of pregnancy. This chain uses TRBV15 with TRBJ2-7; 10 bases line up with TRBD1. The TCR sequence derives from a female donor with multiple sclerosis, enrolled in a pregnancy study. CDR3 amino acids: CATSRGQGADDEQYF. Written as DNA, the CDR3 is TGTGCCACCAGCAGAGGACAGGGGGCTGATGACGAGCAGTACTTC.